This T cell receptor beta chain was documented in a study of CD8 T cells in Susac syndrome. This CDR3 has 13 amino acids. Germline CDR1 is SNHLY and CDR2 is FYNNEI. The germline V and J ends were trimmed by 6 bases and 8 bases, with 13 bases remaining between them. Roughly 0.45 to 1 ug RNA was reverse transcribed with random hexamers. Across 54 Vbeta and 13 Jbeta, immunoSEQ multiplex PCR amplified TCR beta CDR3. TCRdb itself ran the immunoSEQ multiplex PCR reads through MiXCR, one entry per CDR3 protein. The sample consists of approximately 200,000 distinct CDR3 sequences, approximately 90% of them appearing once.

Sequenced sample: CD8+ T cells from PBMCs. The sequence was obtained from a human donor with multiple sclerosis. This chain links TRBV2 with TRBJ2-2; D remains ambiguous. CDR3 amino acids: CASSDGPQGELFF. The CDR3 nucleotides are TGTGCCAGCAGCGACGGGCCTCAGGGGGAGCTGTTTTTT.